The rows below give T cell receptor beta chains drawn from one sample of a study of T cell repertoires in cytomegalovirus infection. In TCRdb, the reads were re-called with MiXCR into one record per CDR3 protein. Of approximately 390,000 distinct CDR3 sequences in the sample, nearly 35% were seen once. Antigens for these TCRs are unknown. The sequences come from cultured PBMCs, collected from culture after CMV antigen stimulation. These TCRs come from a human donor in good health (CMV status not recorded). Some clones in this sample may be carry-over from other donors' samples. The conserved cysteine and the conserved F or W are not part of the CDR3 here.

v_gene	j_gene	CDR3aa
TRBV12-3/TRBV12-4	TRBJ1-1	ASSTPGTGWTEAF
TRBV11-3	TRBJ2-5	ASSYPLEGDEEQETQY
TRBV10-2	TRBJ2-1	ASSATVDYYNEQF
TRBV7-6	TRBJ2-1	ASSLALAVSSYNEQF
TRBV7-8	TRBJ2-1	ASSLASGLPSDEQF
TRBV20-1	TRBJ2-7	SARWGRRRGEQY
TRBV20-1	TRBJ2-1	SASGWSLSSYNEQF
TRBV7-8	TRBJ2-4	ASSEQEMLEDIQY
TRBV7-2	TRBJ2-7	ASSLAAKGAQLYEQY
TRBV5-6	TRBJ1-2	ASGIPQGAFYGYT
TRBV7-2	TRBJ1-3	ASSLEDSGARGNTIY
TRBV29-1	TRBJ1-1	SGNGGRGANTEAF
TRBV12-3/TRBV12-4	TRBJ2-1	ASSFRGRNMNEQF
TRBV7-2	TRBJ2-3	ASSVRLGTQY
TRBV12-3/TRBV12-4	TRBJ1-3	ASRPQGMSSGNTIY
TRBV6-6	TRBJ2-1	ASSSPPWVALNDEQF
TRBV15	TRBJ2-7	ATSKGSYEQY
TRBV11-2	TRBJ2-3	ASSFETGLTPDTQY
TRBV4-1	TRBJ1-1	ASSPDRTNTEAF
TRBV19	TRBJ2-3	ASSVITAGGDTQY
TRBV7-2	TRBJ2-1	ASSFSPDSYNEQF
TRBV18	TRBJ2-7	ASSPIKGVHEQY
TRBV10-1	TRBJ2-1	ASSEGTGPYNEQF
TRBV7-9	TRBJ1-4	ASSLGVRRDEKLI